These 12 T cell receptor beta chains originate from one sample sequenced in a study of T cells in Graves' hyperthyroidism and ophthalmopathy (dated 2019 in TCRdb). Library preparation was by multiplex PCR. Sequencing was performed on an Illumina HiSeq 2000. Amplification of TCR beta CDR3 regions was carried out from RNA transcripts. The first round of RT-PCR for the TCR CDR3 was performed with the HTBI primer set and the Qiagen OneStep RT-PCR kit. TCRdb cleaned the public reads at Q25 with fastp, built clones with MiXCR and kept in-frame beta chains. Every distinct CDR3 protein forms one entry, paired with its most common genes and DNA. The sample includes around 600,000 distinct CDR3 sequences, with around 15% observed a single time. The ten biggest clones cover approximately 12% of the sample. The sample consisted of blood. The receptor source for this set is a woman in her forties or fifties with Graves' ophthalmopathy.

CDR3 in amino acids: CASSLVAGSETQYF. The CDR3 DNA is TGCGCCAGCAGCTTGGTAGCAGGTTCAGAGACCCAGTACTTC. The V call is TRBV5-1, the J call TRBJ2-5; the D is unclear. There are 14 residues in the CDR3. The V end lost 0 bases, the J end lost 4 bases, and 10 bases lay between the germline ends. Germline V gives CDR1 SGHRS, CDR2 YFSETQ.

CDR3 nucleotides: TGTGCCAGCACGGACACTAAAAGCAAAGAGACCCAGTACTTC. This sequence encodes CASTDTKSKETQYF. The gene calls are TRBV28 and TRBJ2-5; perhaps TRBD1 as D (5 bases). This CDR3 contains 14 residues. The V end lost 7 bases, the J end lost 3 bases, and 15 bases lay between the germline ends. CDR1 is MDHEN and CDR2 is SYDVKM in the germline V gene.

This clonotype was found many times. The gene calls are TRBV9 and TRBJ2-2; 7 nucleotides align to TRBD1. V shed 1 base, J shed 3 bases, and the junction held 3 bases outside the gene matches. Germline-derived CDR1 and CDR2 are SGDLS and YYNGEE. This CDR3 region has 15 residues. The CDR3 is CASSVTGAYTGELFF. Written as DNA, the CDR3 is TGTGCCAGCAGCGTAACAGGGGCCTACACCGGGGAGCTGTTTTTT.

In this sample, this clonotype turned up many times. The chain employs TRBV28 and TRBJ1-5, with D possibly matching TRBD1 (5 bases). V lost 7 bases, J lost 6 bases, and 10 bases lay in between. Germline V gene data show CDR1 as MDHEN and CDR2 as SYDVKM. The CDR3 has 12 residues. The CDR3 is CASKSGPQPQHF. Written as DNA, the CDR3 is TGTGCCAGCAAATCAGGGCCTCAGCCCCAGCATTTT. Full variable domain (outside the CDR3, taken from reference TRBV28 and TRBJ1-5): DVKVTQSSRYLVKRTGEKVFLECVQDMDHENMFWYRQDPGLGLRLIYFSYDVKMKEKGDIPEGYSVSREKKERFSLILESASTNQTSMYLCASKSGPQPQHFGDGTRLSIL.

This clonotype was observed a handful of times. V gene TRBV7-8 combines with J gene TRBJ2-7; D might be TRBD2 (5 bases). CDR1 is SGHVS and CDR2 is FQNEAQ in the germline V gene. This CDR3 has 15 residues. Trimming took 5 bases from V and 2 from J, leaving 16 bases between them. Here the CDR3 DNA reads TGTGCCAGCAGCGCTCGGGCGGGTCCAACCTACGAGCAGTACTTC. Translated, it gives CASSARAGPTYEQYF.

This clonotype was picked up many times. The chain joins TRBV14 to TRBJ2-5; D gene ambiguous. This CDR3 has 14 amino acids. Trimming stripped 1 base from V and 0 bases from J, with 6 bases between. The germline gives CDR1 SGHDN, CDR2 FVKESK. The chain's CDR3 is CASSQVRYQETQYF. In DNA form, the CDR3 reads TGTGCCAGCAGCCAAGTCCGCTACCAAGAGACCCAGTACTTC.

This chain links TRBV4-1 with TRBJ2-7, with D unresolved. Germline loops: CDR1 MGHRA, CDR2 YSYEKL. V was pared by 3 bases and J by 4 bases, with 10 bases between. The CDR3 consists of 13 residues. The CDR3 region is CASSHNVGYEQYF. CDR3 DNA sequence: TGCGCCAGCAGCCACAACGTCGGATACGAGCAGTACTTC.

V usage is TRBV24-1 and J usage is TRBJ1-5; 8 nucleotides line up with TRBD1. V dropped 6 bases and J dropped 2; count of bases not matched to a gene: 2. Germline lookup yields CDR1 KGHDR and CDR2 SFDVKD. There are 14 residues in the CDR3. The CDR3 region has the DNA TGTGCCACCAGTAAGACAGGGGGCAATCAGCCCCAGCATTTT. It yields the protein CATSKTGGNQPQHF.

This clonotype turned up a few times. The chain combines TRBV29-1 with TRBJ1-2, with D possibly matching TRBD1 (5 bases). The CDR3 runs 11 residues. V lost 5 bases and J 3 bases, leaving 7 bases between the germline ends. Germline V lookup: CDR1 SQVTM, CDR2 ANQGSEA. CDR3 DNA sequence: TGCAGCGTTTGGGGGGACTATGGCTACACCTTC. Amino acids: CSVWGDYGYTF. Combining the CDR3 with reference TRBV29-1 and TRBJ1-2 gives the whole variable domain SAVISQKPSRDICQRGTSLTIQCQVDSQVTMMFWYRQQPGQSLTLIATANQGSEATYESGFVIDKFPISRPNLTFSTLTVSNMSPEDSSIYLCSVWGDYGYTFGSGTRLTVV.

At least ten counts were recorded for this clonotype. The chain employs TRBV30 and TRBJ1-5; D possibly corresponds to TRBD1 (6 bases). With 2 bases removed from V and 6 bases from J, the gap between germline ends came to 11 bases. This CDR3 region has 13 residues. The germline V gene has CDR1 GTSNPN and CDR2 SVGIG (reference sequence). The CDR3 sequence is CAWSSGGGQPQHF. CDR3 sequence (DNA): TGTGCCTGGAGTTCCGGAGGGGGTCAGCCCCAGCATTTT.

The chain has TRBV29-1 and TRBJ2-7, with D possibly being TRBD1 or TRBD2 (6 bases each). The CDR3 has 16 residues. Germline loops: CDR1 SQVTM, CDR2 ANQGSEA. V was clipped by 6 bases and J by 3 bases, with 24 bases between them. The CDR3 region has the DNA TGCAGCGTCTCCTTGCCGGGACTGACAGGTAGCTACGAGCAGTACTTC. Protein product: CSVSLPGLTGSYEQYF.

At least ten counts were recorded for this clonotype. V gene TRBV18 combines with J gene TRBJ1-3, with 7 bases identical to TRBD1. CDR1 KGHSH and CDR2 LQKENI come from the germline V gene. With V trimmed by 1 base and J by 0 bases, 9 bases remained unmatched. CDR3 length: 18 residues. CDR3 DNA: TGTGCCAGCTCACCACAGACGGGACAGCGTATCTCTGGAAACACCATATATTTT. Encoded protein: CASSPQTGQRISGNTIYF.